This T cell receptor beta chain comes out of a study of T-cell memory formation after mild COVID-19. Study results and caveats: Chiefly within CM and EM were the contracting CD4+ clones; CD8+ ones were within EMRA.

Worth noting for this clonotype: Its matching antigen is unknown.

TCRdb reanalysed the 5' RACE reads using MiXCR and keeps one entry per CDR3 protein. The sample carries fewer than 450,000 distinct CDR3 sequences, more than 20% recorded once. CDR3 length: 13 amino acids. Germline lookup yields CDR1 KGHDR and CDR2 SFDVKD. V was cut by 5 bases and J by 7 bases, with 11 bases left in between. The chain combines TRBV24-1 with TRBJ2-1; D is perhaps TRBD2 (5 bases). The sequencing sample was made of PBMCs or a T cell subset sorted from them (not recorded which). The clonotype comes from an adult woman who had mild COVID-19 (a few samples of this study predate the infection). Cell type and time point are not known. The CDR3 loop reads CATSAPPGNEQFF. The CDR3 nucleotides read TGTGCCACCAGTGCTCCTCCGGGGAATGAGCAGTTCTTC.